Listed below are T cell receptor beta chains from one sample, sequenced in a study of Ad26.COV2.S vaccination and SARS-CoV-2 variants. Profiled with immunoSEQ multiplex PCR; TCRdb holds only in-frame clones, not every one. The table shows hundreds of thousands of clones, with around 89% occurring only once. The sample consisted of peripheral blood, taken in a trial of Ad26.COV2.S vaccine versus placebo. The receptors derive from a person between 18 and 65 years old who received the Ad26.COV2.S COVID-19 vaccine or a placebo. CDR3s include the opening cysteine and the closing phenylalanine or tryptophan. The D gene is left open where the match is weak. Expanded clones get a size class; other rows say once, few or many, or leave the size out.

V	J	D	size	DNA	CDR3
TRBV27	TRBJ2-1	-	-	TGTGCCAGCAGTGCCTCGGGACTTCTGACCTACAATGAGCAGTTCTTC	CASSASGLLTYNEQFF
TRBV5-5	TRBJ2-2	TRBD1	-	TGTGCCAGCAGCTTGGAATGGGTCGACAGGGGGTATTTTAACACCGGGGAGCTGTTTTTT	CASSLEWVDRGYFNTGELFF
TRBV5-5	TRBJ1-6	-	once	TGTGCCAGCAGCGCATCGACAGGAGAGAATTCACCCCTCCACTTT	CASSASTGENSPLHF
TRBV2	TRBJ1-3	-	-	TGTGCCAGCAGTGAACGGCAGTCTGGAAACACCATATATTTT	CASSERQSGNTIYF
TRBV15	TRBJ1-4	TRBD1	-	TGTGCCACCAGCAGACGGACAGGGCAGACTAATGAAAAACTGTTTTTT	CATSRRTGQTNEKLFF
TRBV29-1	TRBJ1-2	-	-	TGCAGCGTTGAAAGGAATGGCTACACCTTC	CSVERNGYTF
TRBV3-1/TRBV3-2	TRBJ1-2	-	-	TGTGCCAGCAGCCAAGATACTATCGGCTATGGCTACACCTTC	CASSQDTIGYGYTF
TRBV7-2	TRBJ2-7	TRBD2	-	TGTGCCAGCAGCTTGGGACTAGCGGGGCCACGATCCTACGAGCAGTACTTC	CASSLGLAGPRSYEQYF
TRBV19	TRBJ2-6	-	-	TGTGCCAGTAGTCCGGGGCCTGGGGCCAACGTCCTGACTTTC	CASSPGPGANVLTF
TRBV10-1	TRBJ2-1	TRBD2	once	TGCGCCAGCAGTGATTCTAGCGGCCATCGATACAATGAGCAGTTCTTC	CASSDSSGHRYNEQFF
TRBV2	TRBJ1-1	-	-	TGTGCCAGCAGCTTTCGGCTAGGGGGGGACCTTGAAGCTTTCTTT	CASSFRLGGDLEAFF
TRBV5-1	TRBJ2-5	-	-	TGCGCCAGCGGGACCCTCGGGGCTAGCGAAGAGACCCAGTACTTC	CASGTLGASEETQYF
TRBV24-1	TRBJ2-3	-	-	TGTGCCACCAATAGCGGAAGCACAGATACGCAGTATTTT	CATNSGSTDTQYF
TRBV2	TRBJ2-2	-	-	TGTGCCAGCCAGGGACAGAACACCGGGGAGCTGTTTTTT	CASQGQNTGELFF
TRBV4-3	TRBJ1-5	-	once	TGCGCCAGCAGCCAAACTATTGGTAGCAATCAGCCCCAGCATTTT	CASSQTIGSNQPQHF
TRBV28	TRBJ1-5	-	-	TGTGCCAGCAGTTTTGGGGTTAGATTGTATAGCAATCAGCCCCAGCATTTT	CASSFGVRLYSNQPQHF
TRBV6-1	TRBJ1-1	-	-	TGTGCCAGCAGTGAACTCGGGGAGGGGACTGAAGCTTTCTTT	CASSELGEGTEAFF
TRBV15	TRBJ2-2	-	-	TGTGCCACCAGCAAAGACTCCACAGGTTCGGGTACCGGGGAGCTGTTTTTT	CATSKDSTGSGTGELFF
TRBV19	TRBJ1-5	-	few	TGTGCCAGTAGCCTATCAGGGGAGCAAAATCAGCCCCAGCATTTT	CASSLSGEQNQPQHF
TRBV6-2/TRBV6-3	TRBJ2-1	-	-	TGTGCCAGCAGCAACCTCCGGAGGGATTTAAGCTCCTACAATGAGCAGTTCTTC	CASSNLRRDLSSYNEQFF
TRBV6-2/TRBV6-3	TRBJ2-7	TRBD1	-	TGTGCCAGCAGTTCGGCCGGGACAGGGAGTCGCGAGCAGTACTTC	CASSSAGTGSREQYF
TRBV18	TRBJ2-5	-	-	TGTGCCAGCTCACCATCAGGAAGACAAGAGACCCAGTACTTC	CASSPSGRQETQYF
TRBV29-1	TRBJ2-1	-	-	TGCAGCGCTGGGACCGTATACAATGAGCAGTTCTTC	CSAGTVYNEQFF